Listed below are T cell receptor beta chains from one sample, sequenced in a study of blood T cell repertoires in COVID-19. TCRdb's table, derived via immunoSEQ multiplex PCR, lists solely in-frame clones and lacks some. The top ten hold roughly 2.2% of the sample, which has some 140,000 clones, 85% to 90% seen once. What was sequenced was peripheral blood. The receptor set was obtained from an older man with active COVID-19. Both conserved end residues are part of each CDR3. Fields, in order: clone size, V gene, D gene, J gene, CDR3 protein, CDR3 DNA. A D gene is named only where the DNA matches it firmly. Expanded clones are given a class, and other clones once, few, many or no size at all.

size: NA
V: TRBV5-4
D: TRBD1
J: TRBJ2-7
CDR3: CASSSWTGTYEQYF
DNA: TGTGCCAGCAGCTCCTGGACAGGGACCTACGAGCAGTACTTC

size: NA
V: TRBV11-2
D: NA
J: TRBJ2-7
CDR3: CASSPRAGIYQYF
DNA: TGTGCCAGCAGCCCTCGGGCGGGGATATACCAGTACTTC

size: NA
V: TRBV3-1/TRBV3-2
D: TRBD1
J: TRBJ2-7
CDR3: CASSATGYGYEQYF
DNA: TGTGCCAGCAGCGCGACAGGGTACGGGTACGAGCAGTACTTC

size: NA
V: TRBV7-3
D: TRBD2
J: TRBJ2-1
CDR3: CASSPPGGNEQFF
DNA: TGTGCCAGCAGCCCTCCGGGAGGCAATGAGCAGTTCTTC

size: NA
V: TRBV27
D: TRBD2
J: TRBJ2-1
CDR3: CASSNQRGPQFF
DNA: TGTGCCAGCAGCAACCAGCGGGGCCCTCAGTTCTTC

size: NA
V: TRBV28
D: TRBD1
J: TRBJ1-5
CDR3: CASSQPGDRIYQPQHF
DNA: TGTGCCAGCAGTCAGCCTGGGGACAGAATCTATCAGCCCCAGCATTTT

size: NA
V: TRBV28
D: NA
J: TRBJ2-7
CDR3: CASSLSVTTYEQYF
DNA: TGTGCCAGCAGTTTATCAGTGACAACCTACGAGCAGTACTTC

size: NA
V: TRBV28
D: TRBD2
J: TRBJ2-7
CDR3: CASSAPTSGRDEQYF
DNA: TGTGCCAGCAGTGCCCCGACTAGCGGGAGGGACGAGCAGTACTTC

size: NA
V: TRBV6-5
D: NA
J: TRBJ1-1
CDR3: CASSYSGGITEAFF
DNA: TGTGCCAGCAGTTACTCTGGGGGGATCACTGAAGCTTTCTTT

size: NA
V: TRBV7-6
D: TRBD2
J: TRBJ2-1
CDR3: CASSLLTSGIQYNEQFF
DNA: TGTGCCAGCAGCCTTCTGACTAGCGGGATTCAGTACAATGAGCAGTTCTTC

size: NA
V: TRBV27
D: NA
J: TRBJ2-1
CDR3: CASSFRAGNYNEQFF
DNA: TGTGCCAGCAGTTTCAGGGCGGGGAACTACAATGAGCAGTTCTTC

size: NA
V: TRBV29-1
D: TRBD1
J: TRBJ2-1
CDR3: CSVSLGTGYNEQFF
DNA: TGCAGCGTTTCACTTGGGACAGGTTACAATGAGCAGTTCTTC

size: NA
V: TRBV11-2
D: TRBD2
J: TRBJ2-1
CDR3: CASSLGLAGARNEQFF
DNA: TGTGCCAGCAGCTTGGGACTAGCGGGGGCCCGTAATGAGCAGTTCTTC

size: NA
V: TRBV2
D: TRBD1
J: TRBJ1-4
CDR3: CASRAGTGNEKLFF
DNA: TGTGCCAGCCGCGCCGGGACAGGAAACGAAAAACTGTTTTTT

size: NA
V: TRBV28
D: NA
J: TRBJ2-1
CDR3: CASSLGPLIDEQFF
DNA: TGTGCCAGCAGTTTGGGGCCTCTAATAGATGAGCAGTTCTTC

size: NA
V: TRBV6-2/TRBV6-3
D: TRBD2
J: TRBJ2-1
CDR3: CASSLGTSGRSSYNEQFF
DNA: TGTGCCAGCAGCCTAGGGACTAGCGGAAGGAGCTCCTACAATGAGCAGTTCTTC

size: NA
V: TRBV5-1
D: TRBD1
J: TRBJ1-1
CDR3: CASREQGDTEAFF
DNA: TGCGCCAGCAGAGAACAGGGGGACACTGAAGCTTTCTTT

size: NA
V: TRBV27
D: TRBD2
J: TRBJ2-1
CDR3: CASSFASGRTSYNEQFF
DNA: TGTGCCAGCAGTTTTGCTAGCGGGAGGACCTCCTACAATGAGCAGTTCTTC

size: few
V: TRBV7-2
D: NA
J: TRBJ2-7
CDR3: CASSLVDSLRSEQYF
DNA: TGTGCCAGCAGCTTAGTGGACAGCCTTAGGAGCGAGCAGTACTTC

size: NA
V: TRBV19
D: NA
J: TRBJ1-3
CDR3: CASSGRGRQGGGNTIYF
DNA: TGTGCCAGTAGTGGCCGGGGACGCCAAGGGGGTGGAAACACCATATATTTT

size: NA
V: TRBV19
D: TRBD2
J: TRBJ2-7
CDR3: CASRGGGTYEQYF
DNA: TGTGCCAGCCGCGGGGGGGGAACCTACGAGCAGTACTTC

size: NA
V: TRBV28
D: TRBD1
J: TRBJ1-1
CDR3: CASSPGDRGRTEAFF
DNA: TGTGCCAGCAGTCCCGGGGACAGGGGGCGGACTGAAGCTTTCTTT

size: once
V: TRBV7-9
D: TRBD1
J: TRBJ1-5
CDR3: CASSLPQGAQHF
DNA: TGTGCCAGCAGCTTACCACAGGGGGCCCAGCATTTT

size: NA
V: TRBV11-3
D: TRBD2
J: TRBJ2-1
CDR3: CASSLGTSGSIYNEQFF
DNA: TGTGCCAGCAGCTTAGGAACTAGCGGGTCGATTTACAATGAGCAGTTCTTC

size: NA
V: TRBV2
D: NA
J: TRBJ2-3
CDR3: CASREQKISTDTQYF
DNA: TGTGCCAGCCGGGAGCAGAAGATAAGCACAGATACGCAGTATTTT

size: NA
V: TRBV20-1
D: NA
J: TRBJ2-7
CDR3: CSASPPVQSTYEQYF
DNA: TGCAGTGCTAGTCCCCCCGTACAGAGTACCTACGAGCAGTACTTC

size: NA
V: TRBV19
D: NA
J: TRBJ1-5
CDR3: CASTSTGFLSNQPQHF
DNA: TGTGCCAGTACCTCCACAGGCTTCCTCAGCAATCAGCCCCAGCATTTT

size: NA
V: TRBV7-8
D: NA
J: TRBJ1-6
CDR3: CASSLGRDSPLHF
DNA: TGTGCCAGCAGCTTAGGGCGGGATTCACCCCTCCACTTT

size: NA
V: TRBV6-6
D: NA
J: TRBJ2-7
CDR3: CASSPRTVAEQYF
DNA: TGTGCCAGCAGTCCCCGAACAGTCGCCGAGCAGTACTTC

size: once
V: TRBV2
D: NA
J: TRBJ1-2
CDR3: CASSARQTTNYGYTF
DNA: TGTGCCAGCAGTGCGAGACAGACCACTAACTATGGCTACACCTTC

size: few
V: TRBV7-2
D: NA
J: TRBJ2-2
CDR3: CASRSQGFPANTGELFF
DNA: TGTGCCAGCAGGTCACAGGGTTTCCCCGCGAACACCGGGGAGCTGTTTTTT

size: NA
V: TRBV7-9
D: TRBD2
J: TRBJ2-3
CDR3: CASSYPGLAGGPHTQYF
DNA: TGTGCCAGCAGCTACCCCGGACTAGCGGGAGGGCCCCATACGCAGTATTTT

size: NA
V: TRBV5-1
D: TRBD2
J: TRBJ2-1
CDR3: CASSSSGRGNNEQFF
DNA: TGCGCCAGCAGCTCTAGCGGGAGGGGCAACAATGAGCAGTTCTTC

size: NA
V: TRBV5-1
D: NA
J: TRBJ2-3
CDR3: CASSFTGFTDTQYF
DNA: TGCGCCAGCAGCTTTACAGGGTTCACAGATACGCAGTATTTT

size: NA
V: TRBV28
D: NA
J: TRBJ2-5
CDR3: CASSFGTNQETQYF
DNA: TGTGCCAGCAGTTTCGGGACAAACCAAGAGACCCAGTACTTC

size: NA
V: TRBV7-6
D: TRBD2
J: TRBJ2-5
CDR3: CASSRGEGLVAGETQYF
DNA: TGTGCCAGCAGCCGAGGAGAGGGATTGGTAGCGGGAGAGACCCAGTACTTC

size: NA
V: TRBV24-1
D: TRBD2
J: TRBJ2-2
CDR3: CATSDFGGERDGELFF
DNA: TGTGCCACCAGTGATTTTGGCGGGGAGCGGGACGGGGAGCTGTTTTTT

size: NA
V: TRBV24-1
D: TRBD1
J: TRBJ1-1
CDR3: CATSDSRGAMNTEAFF
DNA: TGTGCCACCAGTGATTCCAGGGGGGCGATGAACACTGAAGCTTTCTTT

size: NA
V: TRBV20-1
D: NA
J: TRBJ2-7
CDR3: CSASGTREQYF
DNA: TGCAGTGCTTCTGGGACACGCGAGCAGTACTTC

size: few
V: TRBV28
D: TRBD2
J: TRBJ2-7
CDR3: CASTPGTSGGRYEQYF
DNA: TGTGCCAGCACCCCCGGGACTAGCGGGGGGCGTTACGAGCAGTACTTC

size: NA
V: TRBV6-5
D: NA
J: TRBJ2-2
CDR3: CASSLQARVTGELFF
DNA: TGTGCCAGCAGTTTACAGGCTAGAGTAACCGGGGAGCTGTTTTTT

size: NA
V: TRBV9
D: TRBD2
J: TRBJ2-7
CDR3: CASSVAVGGYEQYF
DNA: TGTGCCAGCAGCGTAGCTGTGGGGGGGTACGAGCAGTACTTC

size: NA
V: TRBV28
D: NA
J: TRBJ1-2
CDR3: CASRRQALRINYGYTF
DNA: TGTGCCAGCAGAAGGCAGGCTTTACGCATTAACTATGGCTACACCTTC

size: NA
V: TRBV5-4
D: TRBD2
J: TRBJ2-7
CDR3: CASSLLSGGPEQYF
DNA: TGTGCCAGCAGCTTGCTATCGGGAGGGCCCGAGCAGTACTTC

size: NA
V: TRBV18
D: TRBD2
J: TRBJ2-1
CDR3: CASSRVAGGPVNEQFF
DNA: TGTGCCAGCTCAAGAGTAGCGGGAGGGCCCGTCAATGAGCAGTTCTTC

size: NA
V: TRBV6-2/TRBV6-3
D: TRBD1
J: TRBJ2-7
CDR3: CASSGPGQGYYEQYF
DNA: TGTGCCAGCAGTGGGCCCGGACAGGGGTACTACGAGCAGTACTTC

size: NA
V: TRBV7-9
D: NA
J: TRBJ2-7
CDR3: CASSKGPGAGADEQYF
DNA: TGTGCCAGCAGCAAGGGCCCGGGGGCGGGAGCGGACGAGCAGTACTTC